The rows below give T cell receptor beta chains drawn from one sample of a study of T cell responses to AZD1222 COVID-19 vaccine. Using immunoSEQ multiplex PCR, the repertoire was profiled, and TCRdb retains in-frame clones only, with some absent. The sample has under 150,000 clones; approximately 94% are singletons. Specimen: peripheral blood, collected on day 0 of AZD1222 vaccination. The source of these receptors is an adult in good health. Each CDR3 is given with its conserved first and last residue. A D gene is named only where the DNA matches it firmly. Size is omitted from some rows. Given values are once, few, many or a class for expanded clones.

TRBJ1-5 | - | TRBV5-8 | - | TGTGCCAGCAGCACGGGACACCTTAGCAATCAGCCCCAGCATTTT | CASSTGHLSNQPQHF
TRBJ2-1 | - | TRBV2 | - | TGTGCCAGCGGAGCGGACAGCTCCTACAATGAGCAGTTCTTC | CASGADSSYNEQFF
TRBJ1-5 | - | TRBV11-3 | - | TGTGCCAGCAGCGAGACAGGCGTCTGCAATCAGCCCCAGCATTTT | CASSETGVCNQPQHF
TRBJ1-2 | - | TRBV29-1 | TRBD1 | TGCAGCGTTGAAGATTCCAACGTACAGGGGGCGAAGGCTAACTATGGCTACACCTTC | CSVEDSNVQGAKANYGYTF
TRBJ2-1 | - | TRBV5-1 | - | TGCGCCAGCAGCAGGGACAACTCCTACAATGAGCAGTTCTTC | CASSRDNSYNEQFF
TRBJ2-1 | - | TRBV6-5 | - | TGTGCCAGCGAGGGTGGCTACAATGAGCAGTTCTTC | CASEGGYNEQFF
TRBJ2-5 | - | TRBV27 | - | TGTGCCAGCAGCCCCTTCCCGACGCGACAAGAGACCCAGTACTTC | CASSPFPTRQETQYF
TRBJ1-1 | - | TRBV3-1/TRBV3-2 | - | TGTGCCAGCAGCAAGGCGGCTGAAGCTTTCTTT | CASSKAAEAFF
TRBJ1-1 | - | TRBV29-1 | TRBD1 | TGCAGCGTTGAAGATGACAGGGTGATGAACACTGAAGCTTTCTTT | CSVEDDRVMNTEAFF
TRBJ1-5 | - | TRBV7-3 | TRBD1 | TGTGCCAGCAGCCCGGGACAGAATCAGCCCCAGCATTTT | CASSPGQNQPQHF
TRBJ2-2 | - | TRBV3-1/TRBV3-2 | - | TGTGCCAGCCGGCGGGCGGGAAACACCGGGGAGCTGTTTTTT | CASRRAGNTGELFF
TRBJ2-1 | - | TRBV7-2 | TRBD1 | TGTGCCAGCAGCAGCACAGGGGGCGGTGAGCAGTTCTTC | CASSSTGGGEQFF
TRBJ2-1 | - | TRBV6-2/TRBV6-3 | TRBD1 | TGTGCCAGCAGTTACTGGGGACAGGGCTACAATGAGCAGTTCTTC | CASSYWGQGYNEQFF
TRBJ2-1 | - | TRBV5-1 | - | TGCGCCAGCCGCGTCCCCGGAGCCAATGAGCAGTTCTTC | CASRVPGANEQFF
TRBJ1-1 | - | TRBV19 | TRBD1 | TGTGCCGCCCAGCAAGGTAGGGGGCGGAATCACACTGAAGCTTTCTTT | CAAQQGRGRNHTEAFF
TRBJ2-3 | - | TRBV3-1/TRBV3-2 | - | TGTGCCAGCAGCCGGGGGACTAGCACAGATACGCAGTATTTT | CASSRGTSTDTQYF
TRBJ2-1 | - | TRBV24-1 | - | TGTGCCACCAGTGATTTCGGGGTCAATGAGCAGTTCTTC | CATSDFGVNEQFF
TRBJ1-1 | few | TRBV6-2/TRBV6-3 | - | TGTGCCAGCAGTAGGCCGGGCAGGGTGAACACTGAAGCTTTCTTT | CASSRPGRVNTEAFF
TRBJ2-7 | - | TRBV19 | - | TGTGCCAGTAGCCCTAGGCCCGGGAGTTACGAGCAGTACTTC | CASSPRPGSYEQYF
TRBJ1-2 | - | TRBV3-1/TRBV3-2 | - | TGTGCCAGCAGAACAGACACCTCTCTCGGCTACACCTTC | CASRTDTSLGYTF
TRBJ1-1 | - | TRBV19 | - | TGTGCCAGTAGTGTGGACACCCGGAACACTGAAGCTTTCTTT | CASSVDTRNTEAFF
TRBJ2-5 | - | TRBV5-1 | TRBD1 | TGCGCCAGCATACGAACCGGGACAGGGGGGGAGACCCAGTACTTC | CASIRTGTGGETQYF
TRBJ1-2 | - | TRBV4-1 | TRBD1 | TGCGCCAGCAGCCAAGGAAACAGGGGCTCCGGGGGCTACACCTTC | CASSQGNRGSGGYTF
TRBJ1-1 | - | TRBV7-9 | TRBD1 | TGTGCCATTACGGGGACAGGGGACATGAACACTGAAGCTTTCTTT | CAITGTGDMNTEAFF
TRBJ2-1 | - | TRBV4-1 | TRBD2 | TGCGCCAGCAGCCAAGGACTAGCGGGAGCCAATGAGCAGTTCTTC | CASSQGLAGANEQFF
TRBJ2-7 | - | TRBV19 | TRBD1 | TGTGCCAGTAGCCATGACAGGGACACCTACGAGCAGTACTTC | CASSHDRDTYEQYF
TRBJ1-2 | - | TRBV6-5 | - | TGTGCCAGCAGCCTCACTTGGTTATATGGCTACACCTTC | CASSLTWLYGYTF
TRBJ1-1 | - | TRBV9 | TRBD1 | TGTGCCAGCAGCTCACAACCGGGACAGGGGTACACTGAAGCTTTCTTT | CASSSQPGQGYTEAFF
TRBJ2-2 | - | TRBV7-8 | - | TGTGCCAGCAGTCGCCCGTATAGGGACCCGGGGATGACCGGGGAGCTGTTTTTT | CASSRPYRDPGMTGELFF
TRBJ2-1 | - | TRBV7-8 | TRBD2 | TGTGCCAGCAGCGTGACTAGCGGCTATACTCGTGGCCAGTTCTTC | CASSVTSGYTRGQFF
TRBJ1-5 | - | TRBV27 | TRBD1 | TGTGCCAGCGGGGCAGGGGGGGGGTATAGCAATCAGCCCCAGCATTTT | CASGAGGGYSNQPQHF
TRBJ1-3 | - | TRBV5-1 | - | TGCGCCAGCAGCTTGGGACGCGACGGAAACACCATATATTTT | CASSLGRDGNTIYF
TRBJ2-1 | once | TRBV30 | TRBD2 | TGTGCCTGGAGTCGGTCTGGGACTAATAGAGGCAATGAGCAGTTCTTC | CAWSRSGTNRGNEQFF
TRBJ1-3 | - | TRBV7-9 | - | TGTGCCAGCAGCTTAGCGCAGCGGGCGTTCTCTGGAAACACCATATATTTT | CASSLAQRAFSGNTIYF
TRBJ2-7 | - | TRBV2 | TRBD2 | TGTGCCAGCAGTGAAGCAGGAGGACTAGCCTACGAGCAGTACTTC | CASSEAGGLAYEQYF
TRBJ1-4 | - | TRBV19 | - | TGTGCCAGTAGTATCCGCAGACAGGTTACTAATGAAAAACTGTTTTTT | CASSIRRQVTNEKLFF
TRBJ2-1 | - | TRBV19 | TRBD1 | TGTGCCAGTAGTCGGACAGGGGGCCCCTACAATGAGCAGTTCTTC | CASSRTGGPYNEQFF
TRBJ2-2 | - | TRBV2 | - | TGTGCCAGCAAGTTCACTCAGAACACCGGGGAGCTGTTTTTT | CASKFTQNTGELFF
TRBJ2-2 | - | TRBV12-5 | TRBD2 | TGTGCTAGTGGTTCCCCGGCGGGCGGGGGGGTGACCACCGGGGAGCTGTTTTTT | CASGSPAGGGVTTGELFF
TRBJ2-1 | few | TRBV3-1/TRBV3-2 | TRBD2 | TGTGCCAGCAGCCAATATGGGATAGAGCGGGGGGGCAATGAGCAGTTCTTC | CASSQYGIERGGNEQFF
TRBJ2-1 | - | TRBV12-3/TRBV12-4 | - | TGTGCCAGCAAGCCGGGAATCGACAATGAGCAGTTCTTC | CASKPGIDNEQFF
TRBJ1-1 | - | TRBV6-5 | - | TGTGCCAGCAGTTACTCGTCGGGAGGGAAGACTGAAGCTTTCTTT | CASSYSSGGKTEAFF
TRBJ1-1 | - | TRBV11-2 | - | TGTGCCAGCAGCTTAGATAACTACGGTGAAGCTTTCTTT | CASSLDNYGEAFF
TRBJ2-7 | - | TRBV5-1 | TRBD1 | TGCGCCAGCAGCTTGGTAGGGACAGTAAGAAGGGGTAAAGACTACGAGCAGTACTTC | CASSLVGTVRRGKDYEQYF
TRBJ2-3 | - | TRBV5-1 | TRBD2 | TGCGCCAGCAGCCTCCCTAGCGGGGGGGGTAGGGATACGCAGTATTTT | CASSLPSGGGRDTQYF
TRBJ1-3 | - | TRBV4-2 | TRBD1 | TGTGCCAGCAGCCAAAACGGACAGGGAGTGTATTCGCGAAACACCATATATTTT | CASSQNGQGVYSRNTIYF
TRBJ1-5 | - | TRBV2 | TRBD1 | TGTGCCAGCAGTGGCGGGACAGAGAATCAGCCCCAGCATTTT | CASSGGTENQPQHF
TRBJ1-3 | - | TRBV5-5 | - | TGTGCCAGCAGCTTGGGAGGGGCCCTAATACTCTCTGGAAACACCATATATTTT | CASSLGGALILSGNTIYF
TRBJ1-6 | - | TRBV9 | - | TGTGCCAGCAGCGTCGGCCCAACCGATTCACCCCTCCACTTT | CASSVGPTDSPLHF
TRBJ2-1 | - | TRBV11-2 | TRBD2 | TGTGCCAGCAGCCATGAGACTAGCGGCCATGAGCAGTTCTTC | CASSHETSGHEQFF